The rows below give T cell receptor beta chains drawn from one sample of a study of blood T cell repertoires in COVID-19. Using immunoSEQ multiplex PCR, the repertoire was profiled, and TCRdb retains in-frame clones only, with some absent. Altogether about 220,000 clones are present, 70% to 85% being singletons, with the ten largest covering 3% to 4%. The sample taken for sequencing was PBMCs or T cells enriched from blood (not recorded which). The receptors originated from a woman in her sixties who had recovered from COVID-19. Both conserved end residues are part of each CDR3. Fields, in order: D gene, clone size, V gene, CDR3 length, J gene, CDR3 DNA, CDR3 protein. A D gene is named only where the DNA matches it firmly. Clone sizes are given selectively: once, few, many, or a class where the clone is expanded.

TRBD1	-	TRBV3-1/TRBV3-2	15	TRBJ2-3	TGTGCCAGCAGCCAAATGGGGACAGTTTCAGATACGCAGTATTTT	CASSQMGTVSDTQYF
-	-	TRBV5-4	17	TRBJ2-1	TGTGCCAGCAGCTTGGGCACAACAGGGACCCCCTACAATGAGCAGTTCTTC	CASSLGTTGTPYNEQFF
-	-	TRBV11-3	15	TRBJ2-1	TGTGCCAGCAGCCGCCGGACTTTAGGGTACAATGAGCAGTTCTTC	CASSRRTLGYNEQFF
TRBD1	-	TRBV5-1	16	TRBJ1-4	TGCGCCAGCAGCCTGGGACAGGGGCTCAGAAATGAAAAACTGTTTTTT	CASSLGQGLRNEKLFF
-	few	TRBV7-9	15	TRBJ1-4	TGTGCCAGCAGCTTCACAGAGTCAACTAATGAAAAACTGTTTTTT	CASSFTESTNEKLFF
TRBD1	-	TRBV2	16	TRBJ1-6	TGTGCCAGCACTCGTCTGACAGGGGCGTATAATTCACCCCTCCACTTT	CASTRLTGAYNSPLHF
TRBD1	-	TRBV7-6	14	TRBJ1-2	TGTGCCAGCAGCCCAGGGGGTTTGGGCTATGGCTACACCTTC	CASSPGGLGYGYTF
-	-	TRBV4-1	15	TRBJ1-1	TGCGCCAGCAGCTTAAGGGCGGGGGGCAACACTGAAGCTTTCTTT	CASSLRAGGNTEAFF
-	-	TRBV10-3	14	TRBJ2-2	TGTGCCATCGGTCCTAGCCCACCCTCTGGGGAGCTGTTTTTT	CAIGPSPPSGELFF
-	-	TRBV7-9	16	TRBJ1-4	TGTGCCAGCAGCTTAGGAGGTGGTGTTATCGATGAAAAACTGTTTTTT	CASSLGGGVIDEKLFF
TRBD1	-	TRBV7-6	15	TRBJ1-1	TGTGCCAGCAGCTTAGAGGCAGGGGGGAACACTGAAGCTTTCTTT	CASSLEAGGNTEAFF
TRBD1	-	TRBV4-1	15	TRBJ2-7	TGCGCCAGCAGCCAGGGACAGAGCTTCCTCTACGAGCAGTACTTC	CASSQGQSFLYEQYF
-	-	TRBV14	14	TRBJ1-1	TGTGCCAGCAGCCCCATCTACAGGGCCACTGAAGCTTTCTTT	CASSPIYRATEAFF
-	-	TRBV29-1	13	TRBJ2-3	TGCAGCGTTGAAGCAGGGAGCACAGATACGCAGTATTTT	CSVEAGSTDTQYF
-	-	TRBV4-1	14	TRBJ1-2	TGCGCCAGCAGCCAAGACGGGGTTCAGTATGGCTACACCTTC	CASSQDGVQYGYTF
-	-	TRBV7-8	16	TRBJ2-2	TGTGCCAGCAGCTTAAGGCAGGGCAGGAACACCGGGGAGCTGTTTTTT	CASSLRQGRNTGELFF